The 2 T cell receptor beta chains below all came from one sample that was sequenced in a study of blood T cell repertoires in COVID-19. Generated by immunoSEQ multiplex PCR, the TCRdb table keeps only in-frame clones and is missing some. This sample has approximately 230,000 clones, with roughly 88% found just once. Source material: peripheral blood. The receptor set was obtained from a man aged 30 to 39 who had recovered from COVID-19.

Only one count was recorded for this clone. The genes are TRBV7-9 and TRBJ1-5; 11 positions agree with TRBD1. V shed 4 bases, J shed 1 base, and the junction held 3 bases outside the gene matches. This CDR3 spans 16 amino acids. Germline V lookup: CDR1 SEHNR, CDR2 FQNEAQ (reference sequence). CDR3 nucleotides: TGTGCCAGCAGCTCTGGGACAGGGGGAAGCAATCAGCCCCAGCATTTT. Its translation: CASSSGTGGSNQPQHF.

This clone was seen once. The chain recombines TRBV5-1 with TRBJ1-1; no clear D gene. Looked up from germline, CDR1 is SGHRS and CDR2 is YFSETQ. The V gene lost 0 bases and the J gene lost 7 bases, with 13 bases spanning the gap. There are 14 residues in the CDR3. The chain's CDR3 is CASSLDLGGNEAFF. As DNA, the CDR3 is TGCGCCAGCAGCTTGGATTTAGGAGGGAATGAAGCTTTCTTT.